These T cell receptor beta chains were read from a single sample in a study of T cells in Graves' hyperthyroidism and ophthalmopathy. Each CDR3 protein is one row after TCRdb ran MiXCR on the multiplex PCR reads. This table holds roughly 360,000 distinct CDR3 sequences, roughly 12% found once. The specimen was blood. These receptors all stem from a young man with Graves' hyperthyroidism that later progressed to Graves' ophthalmopathy. CDR3s include the opening cysteine and the closing phenylalanine or tryptophan. Each record gives: J gene, clone size, D gene, V gene, CDR3 protein, CDR3 DNA. The D gene is left open where the match is weak. The size entry is marked missing in some rows and otherwise reads once, few, many or a size class.

J gene: TRBJ2-7
clone size: NA
D gene: NA
V gene: TRBV7-2
CDR3 protein: CASSLRGGPEQYF
CDR3 DNA: TGTGCCAGCAGCTTACGTGGGGGGCCCGAGCAGTACTTC

J gene: TRBJ2-2
clone size: NA
D gene: TRBD1
V gene: TRBV12-3/TRBV12-4
CDR3 protein: CASSRDRGHGELFF
CDR3 DNA: TGTGCCAGCAGCAGGGACAGGGGACATGGGGAGCTGTTTTTT

J gene: TRBJ2-5
clone size: NA
D gene: NA
V gene: TRBV9
CDR3 protein: CASSVGSLLQETQYF
CDR3 DNA: TGTGCCAGCAGCGTAGGATCCCTACTCCAAGAGACCCAGTACTTC

J gene: TRBJ1-4
clone size: NA
D gene: NA
V gene: TRBV29-1
CDR3 protein: CSVASHQTNEKLFF
CDR3 DNA: TGCAGCGTTGCTTCGCACCAAACTAATGAAAAACTGTTTTTT

J gene: TRBJ2-3
clone size: many
D gene: TRBD2
V gene: TRBV12-3/TRBV12-4
CDR3 protein: CASSPTSESTDTQYF
CDR3 DNA: TGTGCCAGCAGTCCGACTAGCGAAAGCACAGATACGCAGTATTTT

J gene: TRBJ2-3
clone size: few
D gene: TRBD2
V gene: TRBV2
CDR3 protein: CASSVFAGGPADTQYF
CDR3 DNA: TGTGCCAGCAGTGTTTTCGCGGGGGGGCCAGCAGATACGCAGTATTTT

J gene: TRBJ1-2
clone size: few
D gene: NA
V gene: TRBV11-3
CDR3 protein: CASSLVSRSNYGYTF
CDR3 DNA: TGTGCCAGCAGCTTAGTGAGCCGCTCTAACTATGGCTACACCTTC

J gene: TRBJ1-5
clone size: many
D gene: NA
V gene: TRBV9
CDR3 protein: CASSVEGGDQPQHF
CDR3 DNA: TGTGCCAGCAGCGTAGAAGGAGGGGATCAGCCCCAGCATTTT

J gene: TRBJ1-2
clone size: NA
D gene: NA
V gene: TRBV7-2
CDR3 protein: CASSLGGYGYAF
CDR3 DNA: TGTGCCAGCAGCTTGGGGGGGTATGGCTACGCCTTC

J gene: TRBJ2-6
clone size: few
D gene: TRBD1
V gene: TRBV5-1
CDR3 protein: CASSSSQGALSSGANVLTF
CDR3 DNA: TGCGCCAGCAGCTCCTCACAGGGGGCTCTTAGCTCTGGGGCCAACGTCCTGACTTTC

J gene: TRBJ2-1
clone size: many
D gene: TRBD1
V gene: TRBV6-1
CDR3 protein: CASSRQGGPNEQFF
CDR3 DNA: TGTGCCAGCAGTCGACAGGGTGGTCCCAATGAGCAGTTCTTC

J gene: TRBJ2-3
clone size: NA
D gene: NA
V gene: TRBV5-4
CDR3 protein: CASSPGRATDTQYF
CDR3 DNA: TGTGCCAGCAGCCCCGGCCGGGCTACAGATACGCAGTATTTT

J gene: TRBJ2-2
clone size: NA
D gene: NA
V gene: TRBV11-3
CDR3 protein: CASSSSRGRGANTGELFF
CDR3 DNA: TGTGCCAGCAGCTCAAGCCGGGGTCGCGGCGCGAACACCGGGGAGCTGTTTTTT

J gene: TRBJ1-5
clone size: many
D gene: NA
V gene: TRBV18
CDR3 protein: CASSPLENQPQHF
CDR3 DNA: TGTGCCAGCTCACCACTTGAAAATCAGCCCCAGCATTTT

J gene: TRBJ1-4
clone size: few
D gene: NA
V gene: TRBV14
CDR3 protein: CASSQGLEKLFF
CDR3 DNA: TGTGCCAGCAGCCAAGGATTGGAAAAACTGTTTTTT

J gene: TRBJ2-3
clone size: many
D gene: NA
V gene: TRBV5-1
CDR3 protein: CASRRDIRADTQYF
CDR3 DNA: TGCGCCAGCAGAAGGGACATCAGGGCGGATACGCAGTATTTT

J gene: TRBJ2-2
clone size: few
D gene: TRBD2
V gene: TRBV7-2
CDR3 protein: CARGSWGGTGELFF
CDR3 DNA: TGTGCCAGGGGGTCGTGGGGGGGCACCGGGGAGCTGTTTTTT

J gene: TRBJ1-2
clone size: few
D gene: TRBD1
V gene: TRBV29-1
CDR3 protein: CSTGQGNGYTF
CDR3 DNA: TGCAGCACAGGACAGGGGAATGGCTACACCTTC

J gene: TRBJ2-4
clone size: NA
D gene: NA
V gene: TRBV28
CDR3 protein: CASRPRGYESLAKNIQYF
CDR3 DNA: TGTGCCAGCAGGCCGAGGGGGTACGAATCCCTAGCCAAAAACATTCAGTACTTC

J gene: TRBJ2-7
clone size: few
D gene: NA
V gene: TRBV3-1
CDR3 protein: CASSQDQGDGYEQYF
CDR3 DNA: TGTGCCAGCAGCCAAGATCAGGGAGATGGCTACGAGCAGTACTTC

J gene: TRBJ2-3
clone size: many
D gene: TRBD1
V gene: TRBV10-3
CDR3 protein: CAIRDRADTQYF
CDR3 DNA: TGTGCCATCAGGGACAGGGCAGATACGCAGTATTTT

J gene: TRBJ1-5
clone size: few
D gene: NA
V gene: TRBV4-1
CDR3 protein: CASSQDPVPPQHF
CDR3 DNA: TGCGCCAGCAGCCAAGATCCGGTCCCGCCCCAGCATTTT

J gene: TRBJ2-3
clone size: many
D gene: NA
V gene: TRBV12-3/TRBV12-4
CDR3 protein: CASSFLRGETSTDTQYF
CDR3 DNA: TGTGCCAGCAGTTTTCTCCGGGGCGAGACTAGCACAGATACGCAGTATTTT

J gene: TRBJ1-5
clone size: many
D gene: NA
V gene: TRBV5-1
CDR3 protein: CASSTAPDNQPQHF
CDR3 DNA: TGCGCCAGCAGTACGGCCCCAGACAATCAGCCCCAGCATTTT

J gene: TRBJ1-5
clone size: NA
D gene: NA
V gene: TRBV6-5
CDR3 protein: CASSYQGGGPQHF
CDR3 DNA: TGTGCCAGCAGTTACCAGGGTGGAGGGCCCCAGCATTTT

J gene: TRBJ1-6
clone size: few
D gene: TRBD1
V gene: TRBV6-1
CDR3 protein: CASRGQPNSPLHF
CDR3 DNA: TGTGCCAGCAGGGGACAGCCTAATTCACCCCTCCACTTT

J gene: TRBJ2-1
clone size: many
D gene: TRBD1
V gene: TRBV12-3/TRBV12-4
CDR3 protein: CAIRTGGNEQFF
CDR3 DNA: TGTGCCATCAGGACAGGGGGGAATGAGCAGTTCTTC

J gene: TRBJ2-7
clone size: many
D gene: TRBD1
V gene: TRBV28
CDR3 protein: CASSLRGQGFFYEQYF
CDR3 DNA: TGTGCCAGCAGTTTGAGGGGACAGGGATTTTTCTACGAGCAGTACTTC

J gene: TRBJ2-1
clone size: NA
D gene: NA
V gene: TRBV6-1
CDR3 protein: CASTTDRNEQFF
CDR3 DNA: TGTGCCAGCACCACGGACCGTAATGAGCAGTTCTTC

J gene: TRBJ2-4
clone size: NA
D gene: NA
V gene: TRBV19
CDR3 protein: CASKELTAKNIQYF
CDR3 DNA: TGTGCCAGTAAGGAACTGACAGCCAAAAACATTCAGTACTTC

J gene: TRBJ1-2
clone size: many
D gene: NA
V gene: TRBV6-1
CDR3 protein: CASRGGVLYGYTF
CDR3 DNA: TGTGCCAGCCGGGGGGGAGTCCTCTATGGCTACACCTTC

J gene: TRBJ2-4
clone size: few
D gene: TRBD1
V gene: TRBV29-1
CDR3 protein: CSVEDLTGMGAKNIQYF
CDR3 DNA: TGCAGCGTTGAAGACTTGACAGGGATGGGTGCCAAAAACATTCAGTACTTC

J gene: TRBJ2-4
clone size: NA
D gene: NA
V gene: TRBV10-2
CDR3 protein: CASSDPGLTKNIQYF
CDR3 DNA: TGCGCCAGCAGTGACCCGGGGTTGACCAAAAACATTCAGTACTTC

J gene: TRBJ1-2
clone size: few
D gene: TRBD1
V gene: TRBV7-9
CDR3 protein: CASSLVTGGGYTF
CDR3 DNA: TGTGCCAGCAGCTTAGTTACAGGGGGTGGCTACACCTTC

J gene: TRBJ2-7
clone size: many
D gene: NA
V gene: TRBV12-3/TRBV12-4
CDR3 protein: CASSLRGFEQYF
CDR3 DNA: TGTGCCAGCAGTTTACGGGGTTTTGAGCAGTACTTC

J gene: TRBJ1-1
clone size: many
D gene: NA
V gene: TRBV15
CDR3 protein: CATSTRQSGQTEAFF
CDR3 DNA: TGTGCCACCAGCACAAGACAGAGCGGGCAAACTGAAGCTTTCTTT

J gene: TRBJ2-3
clone size: NA
D gene: TRBD1
V gene: TRBV27
CDR3 protein: CASRSGQGGDTQYF
CDR3 DNA: TGTGCCAGCAGATCCGGACAGGGAGGAGATACGCAGTATTTT

J gene: TRBJ1-6
clone size: NA
D gene: NA
V gene: TRBV5-5
CDR3 protein: CASSLPGVESNSPLHF
CDR3 DNA: TGTGCCAGCAGCTTGCCGGGGGTCGAATCTAATTCACCCCTCCACTTT

J gene: TRBJ1-5
clone size: few
D gene: NA
V gene: TRBV7-9
CDR3 protein: CASSFGAHQPQHF
CDR3 DNA: TGTGCCAGCAGCTTTGGGGCCCATCAGCCCCAGCATTTT

J gene: TRBJ2-7
clone size: NA
D gene: NA
V gene: TRBV20-1
CDR3 protein: CSASVDSASYEQYF
CDR3 DNA: TGCAGTGCTAGTGTCGACAGCGCCTCCTACGAGCAGTACTTC

J gene: TRBJ2-7
clone size: many
D gene: TRBD1
V gene: TRBV5-1
CDR3 protein: CASSANNRGYYEQYF
CDR3 DNA: TGCGCCAGCAGCGCGAACAACAGGGGTTACTACGAGCAGTACTTC

J gene: TRBJ2-3
clone size: many
D gene: NA
V gene: TRBV7-3
CDR3 protein: CASSPLRAGVNEDTQYF
CDR3 DNA: TGTGCCAGCAGCCCCTTGAGGGCAGGGGTGAATGAAGATACGCAGTATTTT

J gene: TRBJ2-7
clone size: few
D gene: TRBD1
V gene: TRBV18
CDR3 protein: CASSPFGTASYEQYF
CDR3 DNA: TGTGCCAGCTCACCTTTCGGGACAGCCTCCTACGAGCAGTACTTC

J gene: TRBJ1-5
clone size: many
D gene: TRBD1
V gene: TRBV28
CDR3 protein: CASSSGQGRNQPQHF
CDR3 DNA: TGTGCCAGCAGTTCAGGACAGGGCCGCAATCAGCCCCAGCATTTT

J gene: TRBJ2-2
clone size: many
D gene: NA
V gene: TRBV18
CDR3 protein: CASSPRGPPTGELFF
CDR3 DNA: TGTGCCAGCTCACCGCGGGGGCCCCCCACCGGGGAGCTGTTTTTT

J gene: TRBJ2-3
clone size: many
D gene: TRBD2
V gene: TRBV7-9
CDR3 protein: CASSLELADLTDTQYF
CDR3 DNA: TGTGCCAGCAGCTTAGAACTAGCGGATCTTACAGATACGCAGTATTTT

J gene: TRBJ1-5
clone size: many
D gene: NA
V gene: TRBV30
CDR3 protein: CAWSSDSPGQPQHF
CDR3 DNA: TGTGCCTGGAGTTCCGACAGCCCCGGTCAGCCCCAGCATTTT

J gene: TRBJ1-6
clone size: few
D gene: NA
V gene: TRBV7-9
CDR3 protein: CASSSLGGDSPLHF
CDR3 DNA: TGTGCCAGCAGCTCTCTGGGGGGGGATTCACCCCTCCACTTT